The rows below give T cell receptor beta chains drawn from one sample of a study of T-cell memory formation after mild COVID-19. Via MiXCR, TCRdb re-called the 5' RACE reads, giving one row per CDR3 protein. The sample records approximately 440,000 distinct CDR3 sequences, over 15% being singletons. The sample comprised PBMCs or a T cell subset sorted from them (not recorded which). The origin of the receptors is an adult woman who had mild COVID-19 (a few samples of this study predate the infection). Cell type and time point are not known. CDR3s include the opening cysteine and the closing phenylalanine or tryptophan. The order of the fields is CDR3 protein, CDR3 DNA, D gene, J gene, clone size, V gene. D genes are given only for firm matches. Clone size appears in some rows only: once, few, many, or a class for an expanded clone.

CASSPGAHNEQFF,TGCGCCAGCAGCCCCGGGGCCCACAATGAGCAGTTCTTC,.,TRBJ2-1,.,TRBV5-1
CATSRGLGGMNTEAFF,TGTGCCACCAGCAGAGGGTTGGGGGGCATGAACACTGAAGCTTTCTTT,.,TRBJ1-1,.,TRBV15
CAYGGSGGQYF,TGTGCTTATGGCGGGTCGGGTGGGCAGTACTTC,.,TRBJ2-7,.,TRBV30
CASSPGSDVTEDFF,TGTGCCAGCAGTCCAGGGTCCGACGTCACTGAAGATTTCTTT,.,TRBJ1-1,.,TRBV12-3/TRBV12-4
CASRGQGMLDGYTF,TGTGCCAGCAGAGGACAGGGGATGCTTGATGGCTACACCTTC,TRBD1,TRBJ1-2,.,TRBV2
CASSYYLADSYEQYF,TGTGCCAGCAGTTACTATCTAGCGGACTCCTACGAGCAGTACTTC,TRBD2,TRBJ2-7,.,TRBV6-6
CASSPSGTVYEQYF,TGTGCCAGCAGTCCTTCAGGGACAGTTTACGAGCAGTACTTC,TRBD1,TRBJ2-7,few,TRBV12-3/TRBV12-4
CASSFFMGTGELFF,TGTGCCAGCAGCTTTTTTATGGGCACCGGGGAGCTGTTTTTT,.,TRBJ2-2,few,TRBV7-8
CASSLANTGSGELFF,TGTGCCAGCAGCCTTGCGAACACAGGGTCCGGGGAGCTGTTTTTT,.,TRBJ2-2,few,TRBV12-3/TRBV12-4
CSVQDRVSYEQYF,TGCAGCGTTCAGGACAGGGTTTCCTACGAGCAGTACTTC,TRBD1,TRBJ2-7,few,TRBV29-1
CASSLRGVTLGEQYF,TGTGCCAGCAGCTTACGAGGGGTAACCCTGGGGGAGCAGTACTTC,.,TRBJ2-7,.,TRBV7-9